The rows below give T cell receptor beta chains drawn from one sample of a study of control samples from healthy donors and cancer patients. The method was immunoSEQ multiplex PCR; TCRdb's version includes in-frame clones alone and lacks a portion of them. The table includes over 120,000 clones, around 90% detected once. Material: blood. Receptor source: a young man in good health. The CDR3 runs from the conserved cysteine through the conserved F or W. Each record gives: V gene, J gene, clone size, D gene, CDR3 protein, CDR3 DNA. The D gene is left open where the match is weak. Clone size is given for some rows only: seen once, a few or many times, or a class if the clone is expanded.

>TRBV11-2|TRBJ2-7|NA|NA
CASSFTQSSYEQYF
TGTGCCAGCAGCTTCACCCAAAGCTCCTACGAGCAGTACTTC
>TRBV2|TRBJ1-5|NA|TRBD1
CASDRGGQPQHF
TGTGCCAGCGACAGGGGAGGTCAGCCCCAGCATTTT
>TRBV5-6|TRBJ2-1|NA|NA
CASSSGVYNEQFF
TGTGCCAGCAGCTCGGGGGTATACAATGAGCAGTTCTTC
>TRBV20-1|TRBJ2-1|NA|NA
CSASKIGSSYNEQFF
TGCAGTGCTAGTAAGATCGGTAGCTCCTACAATGAGCAGTTCTTC
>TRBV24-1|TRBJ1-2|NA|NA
CATSDPKGPNYGYTF
TGTGCCACCAGTGACCCGAAGGGACCTAACTATGGCTACACCTTC
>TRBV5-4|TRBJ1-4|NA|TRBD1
CASSSWTGSEKLFF
TGTGCCAGCAGCTCCTGGACAGGGTCTGAAAAACTGTTTTTT
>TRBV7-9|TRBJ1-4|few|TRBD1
CASSNRTGLGEKLFF
TGTGCCAGCAGCAACCGGACAGGGCTTGGAGAAAAACTGTTTTTT
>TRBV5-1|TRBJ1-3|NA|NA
CASSLDGSGNTIYF
TGCGCCAGCAGCTTGGACGGGTCTGGAAACACCATATATTTT
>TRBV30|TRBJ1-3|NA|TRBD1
CAWSGDRLHTIYF
TGTGCCTGGAGTGGGGACAGGTTACACACCATATATTTT
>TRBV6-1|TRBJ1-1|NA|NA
CASSEEIYGGDTEAFF
TGTGCCAGCAGTGAAGAAATTTATGGGGGGGACACTGAAGCTTTCTTT
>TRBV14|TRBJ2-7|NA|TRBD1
CASSQSLDRGFEQYF
TGTGCCAGCAGCCAATCCCTGGACAGGGGGTTCGAGCAGTACTTC
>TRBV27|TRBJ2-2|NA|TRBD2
CASSFTSGNTGELFF
TGTGCCAGCAGTTTCACTAGCGGGAACACCGGGGAGCTGTTTTTT
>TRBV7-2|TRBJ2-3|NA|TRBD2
CASSLRSSGGGTDTQYF
TGTGCCAGCAGCTTACGGTCTAGCGGGGGGGGCACAGATACGCAGTATTTT
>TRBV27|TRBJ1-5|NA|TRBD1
CASSPDRDPSNQPQHF
TGTGCCAGCAGTCCTGACAGGGACCCAAGCAATCAGCCCCAGCATTTT
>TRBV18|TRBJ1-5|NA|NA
CASSPRVDQPQHF
TGTGCCAGCTCACCCCGAGTGGATCAGCCCCAGCATTTT
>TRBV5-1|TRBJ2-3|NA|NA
CASSLWGGQDTQYF
TGCGCCAGCAGCTTGTGGGGGGGCCAAGATACGCAGTATTTT
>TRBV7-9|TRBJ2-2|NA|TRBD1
CASSLGDRGTGELFF
TGTGCCAGCAGCTTAGGGGACAGGGGCACCGGGGAGCTGTTTTTT
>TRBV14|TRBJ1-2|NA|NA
CASSQSRGGGYTF
TGTGCCAGCAGCCAAAGCCGGGGAGGCGGCTACACCTTC
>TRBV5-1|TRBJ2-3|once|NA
CASSLYRTNTDTQYF
TGCGCCAGCAGCTTGTATCGGACAAACACAGATACGCAGTATTTT
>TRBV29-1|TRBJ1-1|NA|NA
CSVEVRGMNTEAFF
TGCAGCGTTGAAGTAAGGGGCATGAACACTGAAGCTTTCTTT
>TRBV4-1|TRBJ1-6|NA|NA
CASSQDPGLNSPLHF
TGCGCCAGCAGCCAAGATCCAGGTTTAAATTCACCCCTCCACTTT
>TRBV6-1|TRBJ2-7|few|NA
CASSEYPTGSSSSYEQYF
TGTGCCAGCAGTGAATATCCGACAGGAAGTTCGAGCTCCTACGAGCAGTACTTC
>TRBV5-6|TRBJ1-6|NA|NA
CASRREISYNSPLHF
TGTGCCAGCCGAAGGGAAATTTCCTATAATTCACCCCTCCACTTT
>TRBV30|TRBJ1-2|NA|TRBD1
CAWDGDRGDSPGGYTF
TGTGCCTGGGATGGGGACAGGGGTGATTCACCGGGCGGCTACACCTTC
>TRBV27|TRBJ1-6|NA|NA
CASTNIGYNSPLHF
TGTGCCAGCACCAACATCGGGTATAATTCACCCCTCCACTTT
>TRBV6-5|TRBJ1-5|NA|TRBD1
CASSRGLNQPQHF
TGTGCCAGCAGCAGGGGGCTCAATCAGCCCCAGCATTTT
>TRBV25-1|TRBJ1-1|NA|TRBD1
CASSVLGQEVMNTEAFF
TGTGCCAGCAGTGTATTGGGACAGGAGGTAATGAACACTGAAGCTTTCTTT
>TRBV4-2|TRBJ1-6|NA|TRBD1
CASSEGQLLTPLHF
TGTGCCAGCAGCGAGGGACAGCTTTTGACACCCCTCCACTTT
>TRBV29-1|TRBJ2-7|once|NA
CSVEGASYEQYF
TGCAGCGTTGAGGGAGCGTCCTACGAGCAGTACTTC
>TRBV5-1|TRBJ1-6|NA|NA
CASSFGALGWGNSPLHF
TGCGCCAGCAGCTTTGGGGCCCTAGGTTGGGGAAATTCACCCCTCCACTTT
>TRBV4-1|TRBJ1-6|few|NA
CASSQEPNGNSPLHF
TGCGCCAGCAGCCAAGAGCCGAACGGTAATTCACCCCTCCACTTT
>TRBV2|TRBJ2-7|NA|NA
CASRGWVSYEQYF
TGTGCCAGCAGGGGGTGGGTCTCCTACGAGCAGTACTTC
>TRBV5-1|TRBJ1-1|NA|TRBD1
CASSLEQGAGTEAFF
TGCGCCAGCAGCTTGGAACAGGGGGCGGGCACTGAAGCTTTCTTT
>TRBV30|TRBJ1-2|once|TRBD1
CAWRGSTGHYGYTF
TGTGCCTGGAGGGGATCGACAGGGCACTATGGCTACACCTTC
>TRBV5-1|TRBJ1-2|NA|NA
CASSLDPDNYGYTF
TGCGCCAGCAGCTTGGACCCGGATAACTATGGCTACACCTTC
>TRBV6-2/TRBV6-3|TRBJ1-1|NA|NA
CASSYDLQGQGTEAFF
TGTGCCAGCAGTTACGATCTACAGGGTCAAGGGACTGAAGCTTTCTTT
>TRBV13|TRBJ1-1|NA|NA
CASSRGTENTEAFF
TGTGCCAGCAGCCGCGGGACGGAGAACACTGAAGCTTTCTTT
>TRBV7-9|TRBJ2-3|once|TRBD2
CASSLTSGGEIWIDTQYF
TGTGCCAGCAGCTTGACTAGCGGGGGGGAAATTTGGATAGATACGCAGTATTTT
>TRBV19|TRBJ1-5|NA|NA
CASSMSSDSRLLGSNQPQHF
TGTGCCAGTAGTATGAGTAGTGACAGCCGCCTTCTTGGGAGCAATCAGCCCCAGCATTTT
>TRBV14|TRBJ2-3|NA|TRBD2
CASSPERGTDTQYF
TGTGCCAGCAGCCCGGAGCGGGGAACAGATACGCAGTATTTT
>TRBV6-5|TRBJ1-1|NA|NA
CASSYGGTWTEAFF
TGTGCCAGCAGTTACGGGGGTACATGGACTGAAGCTTTCTTT
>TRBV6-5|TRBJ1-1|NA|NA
CASRAGSRFTEAFF
TGTGCCAGCAGGGCCGGGTCCAGGTTCACTGAAGCTTTCTTT
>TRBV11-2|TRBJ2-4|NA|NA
CASSLAHGPENIQYF
TGTGCCAGCAGCTTGGCCCATGGACCTGAAAACATTCAGTACTTC
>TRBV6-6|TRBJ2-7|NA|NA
CASSYVLGSSYEQYF
TGTGCCAGCAGTTACGTTTTAGGGAGCTCCTACGAGCAGTACTTC
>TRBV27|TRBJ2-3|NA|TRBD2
CASQATSGFTDTQYF
TGTGCCAGCCAGGCGACTAGCGGTTTCACAGATACGCAGTATTTT
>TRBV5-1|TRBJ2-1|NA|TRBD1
CASSLEGDSSYNEQFF
TGCGCCAGCAGCTTGGAAGGGGACAGCTCCTACAATGAGCAGTTCTTC
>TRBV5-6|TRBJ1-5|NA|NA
CASSLLGPAGQPQHF
TGTGCCAGCAGCTTGTTGGGCCCGGCGGGTCAGCCCCAGCATTTT
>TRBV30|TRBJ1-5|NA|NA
CAWSVPTGFQPQHF
TGTGCCTGGAGTGTACCTACAGGATTTCAGCCCCAGCATTTT
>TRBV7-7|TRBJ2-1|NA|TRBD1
CASSPGQLVDNEQFF
TGTGCCAGCAGCCCGGGACAGCTCGTGGACAATGAGCAGTTCTTC
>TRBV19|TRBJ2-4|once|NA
CASSIEGDRAGTKNIQYF
TGTGCCAGTAGTATAGAAGGAGACAGGGCGGGGACCAAAAACATTCAGTACTTC
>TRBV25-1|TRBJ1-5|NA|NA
CASKGLPNQPQHF
TGTGCCAGCAAGGGACTGCCCAATCAGCCCCAGCATTTT
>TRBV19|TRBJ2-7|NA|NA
CASSIKALTEDYSYEQYF
TGTGCCAGTAGTATCAAAGCCCTTACAGAGGACTACTCCTACGAGCAGTACTTC
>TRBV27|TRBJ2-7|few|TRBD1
CASSSTDRGRSYEQYF
TGTGCCAGCAGTTCGACAGACAGGGGGCGCTCCTACGAGCAGTACTTC
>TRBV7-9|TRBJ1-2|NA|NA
CASSFPGAEGYTF
TGTGCCAGCAGCTTTCCCGGGGCGGAAGGCTACACCTTC
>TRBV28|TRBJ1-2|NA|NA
CASSFRTKASNYGYTF
TGTGCCAGCAGTTTTAGGACAAAGGCTTCTAACTATGGCTACACCTTC
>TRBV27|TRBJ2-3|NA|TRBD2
CASSLLGTSGGAVDTQYF
TGTGCCAGCAGTTTACTTGGGACTAGCGGGGGGGCGGTAGATACGCAGTATTTT
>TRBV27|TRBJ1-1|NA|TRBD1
CASALTGENTEAFF
TGTGCCAGCGCACTGACAGGGGAGAACACTGAAGCTTTCTTT
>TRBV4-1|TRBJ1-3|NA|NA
CASSQDKAFGNTIYF
TGCGCCAGCAGCCAAGATAAGGCGTTTGGAAACACCATATATTTT
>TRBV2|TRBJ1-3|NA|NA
CASRATTSGNTIYF
TGTGCCAGCAGGGCGACTACCTCTGGAAACACCATATATTTT